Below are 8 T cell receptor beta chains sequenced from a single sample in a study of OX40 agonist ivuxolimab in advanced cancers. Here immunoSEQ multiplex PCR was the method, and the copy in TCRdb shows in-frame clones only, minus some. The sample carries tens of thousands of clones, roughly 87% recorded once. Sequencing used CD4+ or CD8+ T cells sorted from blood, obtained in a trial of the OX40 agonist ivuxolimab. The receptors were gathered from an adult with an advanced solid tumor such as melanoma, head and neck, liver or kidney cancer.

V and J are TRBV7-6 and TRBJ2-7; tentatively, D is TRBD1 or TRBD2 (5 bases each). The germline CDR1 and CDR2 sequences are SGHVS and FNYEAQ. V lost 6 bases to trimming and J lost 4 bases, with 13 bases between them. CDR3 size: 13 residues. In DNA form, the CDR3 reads TGTGCCAGCAGTTCTGGGGGAGCTTACGAGCAGTACTTC. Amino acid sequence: CASSSGGAYEQYF.

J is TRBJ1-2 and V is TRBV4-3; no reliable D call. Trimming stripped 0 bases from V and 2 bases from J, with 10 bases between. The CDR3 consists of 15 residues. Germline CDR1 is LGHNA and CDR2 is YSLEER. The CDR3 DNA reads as TGCGCCAGCAGCCAAGATCACAGTGGGAACTATGGCTACACCTTC. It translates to CASSQDHSGNYGYTF.

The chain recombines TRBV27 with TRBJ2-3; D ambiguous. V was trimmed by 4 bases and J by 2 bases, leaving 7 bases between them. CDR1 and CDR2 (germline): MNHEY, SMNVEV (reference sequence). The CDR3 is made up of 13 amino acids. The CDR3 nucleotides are TGTGCCAGCAGTTCGACCTACACAGATACGCAGTATTTT. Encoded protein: CASSSTYTDTQYF.

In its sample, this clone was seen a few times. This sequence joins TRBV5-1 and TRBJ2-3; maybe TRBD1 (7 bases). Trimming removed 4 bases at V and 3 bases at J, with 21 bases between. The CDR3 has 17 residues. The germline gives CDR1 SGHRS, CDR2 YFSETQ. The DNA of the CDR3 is TGCGCCAGCAGCATAGAAGCTTCAGGGGGGCTAACAGATACGCAGTATTTT. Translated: CASSIEASGGLTDTQYF. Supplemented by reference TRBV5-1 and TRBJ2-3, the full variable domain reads KAGVTQTPRYLIKTRGQQVTLSCSPISGHRSVSWYQQTPGQGLQFLFEYFSETQRNKGNFPGRFSGRQFSNSRSEMNVSTLELGDSALYLCASSIEASGGLTDTQYFGPGTRLTVL.

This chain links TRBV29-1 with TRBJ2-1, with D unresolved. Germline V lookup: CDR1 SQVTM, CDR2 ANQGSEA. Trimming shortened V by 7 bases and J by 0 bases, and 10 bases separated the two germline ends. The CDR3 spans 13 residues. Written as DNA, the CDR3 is TGCAGCGCCGCGACGGGCTCCTACAATGAGCAGTTCTTC. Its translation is CSAATGSYNEQFF.

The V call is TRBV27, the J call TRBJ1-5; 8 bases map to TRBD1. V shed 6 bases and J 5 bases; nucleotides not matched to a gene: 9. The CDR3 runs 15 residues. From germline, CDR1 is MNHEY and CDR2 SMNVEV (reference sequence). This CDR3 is CASRSTGTGYQPQHF. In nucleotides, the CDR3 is TGTGCCAGCAGGTCTACCGGGACAGGATATCAGCCCCAGCATTTT.

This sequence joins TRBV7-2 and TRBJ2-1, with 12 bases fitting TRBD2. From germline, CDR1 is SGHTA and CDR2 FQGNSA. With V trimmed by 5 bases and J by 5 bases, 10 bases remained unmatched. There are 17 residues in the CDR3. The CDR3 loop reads CASSRRLAGAYDNEQFF. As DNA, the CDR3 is TGTGCCAGCAGCCGCAGACTAGCGGGGGCCTACGACAATGAGCAGTTCTTC.

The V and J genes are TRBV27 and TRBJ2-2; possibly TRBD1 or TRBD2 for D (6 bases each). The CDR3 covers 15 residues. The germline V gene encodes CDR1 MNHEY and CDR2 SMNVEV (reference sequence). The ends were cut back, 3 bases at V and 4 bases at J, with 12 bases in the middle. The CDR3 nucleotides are TGTGCCAGCAGTTTGTCGGGGGCCTTCACCGGGGAGCTGTTTTTT. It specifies CASSLSGAFTGELFF.